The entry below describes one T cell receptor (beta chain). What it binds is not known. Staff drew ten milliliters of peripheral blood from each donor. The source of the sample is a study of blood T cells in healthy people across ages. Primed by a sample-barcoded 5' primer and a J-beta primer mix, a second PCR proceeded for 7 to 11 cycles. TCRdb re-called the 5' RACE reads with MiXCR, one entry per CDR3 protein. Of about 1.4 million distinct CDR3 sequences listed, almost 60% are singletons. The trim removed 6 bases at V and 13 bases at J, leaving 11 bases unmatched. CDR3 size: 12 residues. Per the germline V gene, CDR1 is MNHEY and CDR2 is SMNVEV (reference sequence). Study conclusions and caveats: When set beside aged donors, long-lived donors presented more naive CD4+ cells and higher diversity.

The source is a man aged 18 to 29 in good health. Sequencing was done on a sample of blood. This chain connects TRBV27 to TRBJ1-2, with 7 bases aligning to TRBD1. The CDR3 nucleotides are TGTGCCAGCAGGAGTCCGGAGACAGGGTTCACCTTC. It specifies CASRSPETGFTF.